This T cell receptor beta chain was recovered during a study of cytomegalovirus exposure and HLA in healthy donors. Primers included in the PCR were 60 Vbeta and 13 Jbeta primers. The data were produced by immunoSEQ multiplex PCR, yet TCRdb's version contains in-frame clones alone and is incomplete. The sample records around 110,000 clones, roughly 73% being singletons. This clone has at least ten counts. The antigen is unknown. The CDR3 loop spans 13 amino acids. Germline CDR1 and CDR2: SNHLY and FYNNEI. V was pared by 6 bases and J by 13 bases, with 20 bases between. The study's findings and limits: V- and J-gene trimming of TCR beta was linked (in a later analysis) to a missense DCLRE1C variant.

This TCR was recovered from a man aged 30-40 years in good health and CMV-seronegative. Sequencing input: PBMCs. This chain connects TRBV2 to TRBJ2-3; a possible D gene is TRBD2 (6 bases). In nucleotides, the CDR3 is TGTGCCAGCAGCTTATCCGGGACTCACATGGAGTATTTT. Encoded protein: CASSLSGTHMEYF. Combining the CDR3 with reference TRBV2 and TRBJ2-3 gives the whole variable domain EPEVTQTPSHQVTQMGQEVILRCVPISNHLYFYWYRQILGQKVEFLVSFYNNEISEKSEIFDDQFSVERPDGSNFTLKIRSTKLEDSAMYFCASSLSGTHMEYFGPGTRLTVL.